The 15 T cell receptor beta chains below come from one sample, sequenced in a study of cytomegalovirus exposure and HLA in healthy donors. The PCR ran on 60 Vbeta and 13 Jbeta primers. Generated by immunoSEQ multiplex PCR, the TCRdb table keeps only in-frame clones and is missing some. This table holds 150,000 to 200,000 clones, 70% found once. Sequencing was carried out using PBMCs. The receptors originated from a young man in good health and CMV-seropositive.

The chain is built from TRBV6-4 and TRBJ2-6; tentatively, D is TRBD2 (6 bases). The V and J ends lost 5 bases and 4 bases respectively, with 18 bases between them. From germline, CDR1 is MRHNA and CDR2 SNTAGT. The CDR3 spans 17 residues. In nucleotides, the CDR3 is TGTGCCAGCAGTCCCGACGGGACTTCTGCGGGGGCCAACGTCCTGACTTTC. Amino acids: CASSPDGTSAGANVLTF.

The chain links TRBV5-5 to TRBJ1-2; D not resolved. CDR3 length equals 14 residues. The germline gives CDR1 SGHKS, CDR2 YYEKEE (reference sequence). Trimming removed 0 bases from V and 4 bases from J, with 10 bases in between. The CDR3 region has the DNA TGTGCCAGCAGCTTGGAGGCGGGAACCTATGGCTACACCTTC. This codes for CASSLEAGTYGYTF.

The chain is built from TRBV10-1 and TRBJ2-1; 11 bases are shared with TRBD2. V dropped 6 bases and J dropped 2; count of bases not matched to a gene: 3. CDR3 length: 15 residues. Germline CDR1 is WNHNN and CDR2 is SYGVQD (reference sequence). CDR3 loop: CASRGLAEAYNEQFF. Written as DNA, the CDR3 is TGCGCCAGCAGGGGACTAGCGGAAGCCTACAATGAGCAGTTCTTC.

This rearrangement joins TRBV21-1 to TRBJ1-1; the DNA was not used to check the table's D call, TRBD1. TRBV21-1 is described as a pseudogene. CDR3 length: 21 amino acids. The CDR3 spells CASSSRAEAGTGLETNTEAFF. The CDR3 nucleotides read TGTGCCAGCAGCTCTCGCGCGGAGGCCGGGACAGGGCTTGAAACGAACACTGAAGCTTTCTTT.

This rearrangement joins TRBV6-1 to TRBJ2-1; D remains ambiguous. The CDR3 is made up of 13 amino acids. Germline V gene sequence: CDR1 MNHNS, CDR2 SASEGT. The germline V and J ends were trimmed by 6 bases and 5 bases, with 11 bases remaining between them. Written as DNA, the CDR3 is TGTGCCAGCAGACTACCCGGAAACAATGAGCAGTTCTTC. Translating gives CASRLPGNNEQFF.

Here the CDR3 reads CATPSRAGTEAFF. In nucleotides, the CDR3 is TGTGCCACTCCGAGCAGGGCCGGCACTGAAGCTTTCTTT. The chain recombines TRBV6-1 with TRBJ1-1, with a tentative D call TRBD1 (5 bases). Trimming pared 10 bases from V and 4 bases from J, leaving 16 bases between. The CDR3 is 13 amino acids. Germline V gene data show CDR1 as MNHNS and CDR2 as SASEGT.

The V call is TRBV11-3, the J call TRBJ1-2, with D perhaps TRBD1 (5 bases). Germline lookup yields CDR1 SGHNT and CDR2 YENEEA. The V and J ends lost 6 bases and 2 bases respectively, with 7 bases between them. This CDR3 comprises 12 residues. CDR3 bases: TGTGCCAGCAGTCAGGGCAACTATGGCTACACCTTC. Residues: CASSQGNYGYTF. The full variable domain, its missing parts supplied by reference TRBV11-3 and TRBJ1-2, is EAGVVQSPRYKIIEKKQPVAFWCNPISGHNTLYWYLQNLGQGPELLIRYENEEAVDDSQLPKDRFSAERLKGVDSTLKIQPAELGDSAVYLCASSQGNYGYTFGSGTRLTVV.

This rearrangement joins TRBV5-1 to TRBJ1-2; maybe TRBD1 (5 bases). The germline V gene encodes CDR1 SGHRS and CDR2 YFSETQ. The CDR3 has 15 amino acids. Between the trimmed V and J ends, which lost 0 bases and 3 bases, there was a span of 12 bases. The CDR3 is CASSLVGGGDYGYTF. Written as DNA, the CDR3 is TGCGCCAGCAGCTTGGTGGGGGGAGGCGACTATGGCTACACCTTC.

The chain has TRBV7-8 and TRBJ2-5; 7 nucleotides agree with TRBD2. Losses at the gene ends were 5 bases for V and 5 bases for J; bases not matched to a gene: 8. Germline loops: CDR1 SGHVS, CDR2 FQNEAQ. The CDR3 length is 14 residues. The CDR3 region is CASSPGTGRETQYF. The DNA for the CDR3 is TGTGCCAGCAGCCCAGGGACCGGGAGGGAGACCCAGTACTTC.

In this sample, this clone turned up many times. V is TRBV14 and J is TRBJ1-3; D uncertain. Trimming pared 4 bases from V and 0 bases from J, leaving 13 bases between. The V gene's germline CDR1 is SGHDN and CDR2 FVKESK. The CDR3 is made up of 16 amino acids. The CDR3 DNA sequence: TGTGCCAGCAGCCCCCTAGGTCCGGGCTCTGGAAACACCATATATTTT. Its translation: CASSPLGPGSGNTIYF.

The J gene is TRBJ2-2, the V gene TRBV27; tentatively, D is TRBD2 (6 bases). The germline V and J ends were trimmed by 3 bases and 4 bases, with 6 bases remaining between them. CDR1 is MNHEY and CDR2 is SMNVEV in the germline V gene (reference sequence). The CDR3 contains 13 residues. Here the CDR3 reads CASSFSGTGELFF. DNA for the CDR3: TGTGCCAGCAGTTTTAGCGGCACCGGGGAGCTGTTTTTT.

The genes are TRBV4-1 and TRBJ1-1; 11 bases align to TRBD1. J was trimmed by 4 bases and V by 2 bases; bases with no gene match: 12. CDR1 MGHRA and CDR2 YSYEKL come from the germline V gene. CDR3 length: 18 amino acids. CDR3 sequence (DNA): TGCGCCAGCAGCCAACAGATCGGACAGGGGGCTTGGGGCACTGAAGCTTTCTTT. Its translation: CASSQQIGQGAWGTEAFF.

The chain is built from TRBV9 and TRBJ1-1; D is perhaps TRBD1 (5 bases). The CDR3 has 16 amino acids. Trimming removed 1 base from V and 1 base from J, with 14 bases in between. CDR1 is SGDLS, CDR2 YYNGEE, per germline. The CDR3 sequence: CASSVSPRGSNTEAFF. The CDR3 DNA reads TGTGCCAGCAGCGTATCTCCAAGGGGCTCGAACACTGAAGCTTTCTTT.

The chain is built from TRBV27 and TRBJ1-1, with a possible D match to TRBD1 (5 bases). Germline CDR1 reads MNHEY; CDR2 reads SMNVEV (reference sequence). This CDR3 is built from 14 residues. The V end lost 5 bases, the J end lost 4 bases, and 14 bases lay between the germline ends. This CDR3 is CASSPAGLITEAFF. The DNA of the CDR3 is TGTGCCAGCAGTCCGGCGGGGCTTATCACTGAAGCTTTCTTT.

V usage is TRBV5-5 and J usage is TRBJ1-5, with a tentative D call TRBD1 (5 bases). This CDR3 comprises 14 residues. Germline CDR1 and CDR2: SGHKS and YYEKEE (reference sequence). The ends were cut back, 0 bases at V and 5 bases at J, with 9 bases in the middle. CDR3 nucleotide sequence: TGTGCCAGCAGCTTGGCCGGAGGGGATCAGCCCCAGCATTTT. Protein: CASSLAGGDQPQHF.